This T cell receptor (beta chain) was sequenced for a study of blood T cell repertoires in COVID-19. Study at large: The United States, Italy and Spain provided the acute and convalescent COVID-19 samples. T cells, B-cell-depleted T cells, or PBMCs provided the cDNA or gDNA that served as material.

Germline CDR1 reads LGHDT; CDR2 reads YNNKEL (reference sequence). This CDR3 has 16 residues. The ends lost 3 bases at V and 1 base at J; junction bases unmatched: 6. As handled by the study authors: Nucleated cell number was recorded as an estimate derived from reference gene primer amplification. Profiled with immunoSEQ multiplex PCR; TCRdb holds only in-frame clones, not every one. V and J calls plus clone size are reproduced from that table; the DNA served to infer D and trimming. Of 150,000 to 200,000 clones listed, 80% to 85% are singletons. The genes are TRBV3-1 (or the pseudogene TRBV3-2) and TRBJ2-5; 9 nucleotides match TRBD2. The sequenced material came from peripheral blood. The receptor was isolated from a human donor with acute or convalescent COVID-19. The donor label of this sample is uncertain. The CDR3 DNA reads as TGTGCCAGCAGCCAGTGGGGTAGCGGGGGCCAAGAGACCCAGTACTTC. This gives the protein CASSQWGSGGQETQYF.